A single sample gave rise to the 21 T cell receptor beta chains below, sequenced in a study of blood T cell repertoires in COVID-19. The table came from immunoSEQ multiplex PCR; TCRdb's copy has only in-frame clones and leaves some out. The sample holds about 55,000 clones; over 65% are singletons and the top ten take about 9.9%. Sequences were obtained from peripheral blood. These receptor sequences come from a man older than 75 with COVID-19, enrolled during active disease.

This chain joins TRBV19 and TRBJ1-2; D not resolved. V lost 11 bases, J lost 0 bases, and 19 bases lay in between. Looked up from germline, CDR1 is LNHDA and CDR2 is SQIVND (reference sequence). The CDR3 covers 15 residues. This chain's CDR3 is CASAERLRANYGYTF. The CDR3, as DNA: TGTGCCTCAGCCGAGCGTTTACGGGCTAACTATGGCTACACCTTC.

The rearrangement joins TRBV5-1 to TRBJ2-1, with TRBD2 identical over 9 bases. V shed 4 bases, J shed 0 bases, and the junction held 5 bases outside the gene matches. Germline V gene sequence: CDR1 SGHRS, CDR2 YFSETQ. The CDR3 sequence is 16 residues long. CDR3 loop: CASSAFSGSSYNEQFF. In nucleotides, the CDR3 is TGCGCCAGCAGCGCGTTTAGCGGGAGCTCCTACAATGAGCAGTTCTTC.

The rearrangement uses TRBV11-3 and TRBJ2-7, with TRBD2 identical over 7 bases. Trimming took 3 bases from V and 4 from J; bases not matched to a gene: 9. The CDR3 spans 15 residues. CDR1 and CDR2 from the germline V gene are SGHNT and YENEEA. The CDR3 spells CASSFSGELLYEQYV. The CDR3 region has the DNA TGTGCCAGCAGCTTCAGCGGGGAGCTTCTATACGAGCAGTACGTC.

V is TRBV29-1 and J is TRBJ1-1; D ambiguous. V lost 7 bases, J lost 11 bases, and 17 bases lay in between. The CDR3 spans 11 residues. The germline CDR1 and CDR2 sequences are SQVTM and ANQGSEA. The DNA for the CDR3 is TGCAGCGCCACTCCGGAGGAGTCGGCTTTCTTT. This gives the protein CSATPEESAFF.

The rearrangement uses TRBV10-3 and TRBJ2-1; 11 bases map to TRBD2. The CDR3 runs 14 residues. After removal of 6 bases from V and 9 bases from J, the junction contained 7 bases not matched to a gene. Germline CDR1 ENHRY, CDR2 SYGVKD. The CDR3 nucleotides are TGTGCCATCAGGGGAACTAGCGGGGGTAGTGAGCAGTTCTTC. Translation gives CAIRGTSGGSEQFF.

The V gene is TRBV2, the J gene TRBJ1-2, with D hard to call. This CDR3 comprises 17 residues. Germline V gene sequence: CDR1 SNHLY, CDR2 FYNNEI. With 6 bases removed from V and 6 bases from J, the gap between germline ends came to 26 bases. DNA of the CDR3: TGTGCCAGCAGCTTACTACACTTCTCAAGCGGGTACGATGGCTACACCTTC. It translates to CASSLLHFSSGYDGYTF.

V gene TRBV5-4 combines with J gene TRBJ1-3; TRBD1 matches at 9 bases. Germline CDR1 is SGHNT and CDR2 is YYREEE (reference sequence). With 4 bases clipped from V and 0 bases from J, the junction kept 2 bases outside the gene matches. This CDR3 is built from 15 residues. CDR3 sequence reads: CASSRDRASGNTIYF. CDR3 DNA sequence: TGTGCCAGCAGCCGGGACAGGGCCTCTGGAAACACCATATATTTT.

The V call is TRBV4-2, the J call TRBJ2-2, with D unresolved. This CDR3 comprises 14 residues. Trimming removed 0 bases from V and 3 bases from J, with 5 bases in between. CDR1 is LGHNA and CDR2 is YNFKEQ in the germline V gene. CDR3 sequence (DNA): TGTGCCAGCAGCCAAGATCCGGACACCGGGGAGCTGTTTTTT. This gives the protein CASSQDPDTGELFF.

The V gene is TRBV15, the J gene TRBJ2-7; maybe TRBD2 (7 bases). V was trimmed by 0 bases and J by 2 bases, leaving 11 bases between them. The CDR3 covers 15 residues. Germline V lookup: CDR1 LNHNV, CDR2 YYDKDF (reference sequence). The CDR3 bases are TGTGCCACCAGCAGAGAGGGGGGGGCAACCTACGAGCAGTACTTC. Its protein is CATSREGGATYEQYF.

This clone was counted a few times. The rearrangement uses TRBV30 and TRBJ1-1, with D unclear. In germline, CDR1 is GTSNPN, CDR2 SVGIG (reference sequence). Trimming pared 2 bases from V and 7 bases from J, leaving 5 bases between. This CDR3 spans 10 amino acids. The CDR3 DNA reads TGTGCCTGGAGTTACAGTGAAGCTTTCTTT. Its translation: CAWSYSEAFF.

The sample holds many counts of this clone. V usage is TRBV6-6 and J usage is TRBJ1-2; the match to TRBD1 covers 9 bases. CDR1 is MNHNY and CDR2 is SVGAGI in the germline V gene (reference sequence). J was trimmed by 7 bases and V by 6 bases; bases with no gene match: 27. The CDR3 has 20 amino acids. CDR3 DNA sequence: TGTGCCAGCAGCGCCGCCCGGACCCTCTCCCCGGGACAGGGCTTCGGTGGCTACACCTTC. This codes for CASSAARTLSPGQGFGGYTF.

The chain combines TRBV24-1 with TRBJ2-2; tentatively, D is TRBD2 (5 bases). The CDR3 has 15 residues. Germline CDR1 reads KGHDR; CDR2 reads SFDVKD. Trimming pared 5 bases from V and 0 bases from J, leaving 9 bases between. CDR3 region: CATSVTGSNTGELFF. The CDR3 bases are TGTGCCACCAGTGTCACGGGATCGAACACCGGGGAGCTGTTTTTT.

V gene TRBV3-1 (or the pseudogene TRBV3-2) combines with J gene TRBJ1-2, with D tentatively TRBD1 (5 bases). This CDR3 is built from 12 residues. The germline V gene encodes CDR1 LGHDT and CDR2 YNNKEL (reference sequence). V lost 3 bases to trimming and J lost 6 bases, with 8 bases between them. CDR3 region: CASSHGGDGYTF. As DNA, the CDR3 is TGTGCCAGCAGCCACGGAGGGGATGGCTACACCTTC.

The V call is TRBV9, the J call TRBJ2-5; a possible D gene is TRBD1 (5 bases). The CDR3 extends over 12 amino acids. Trimming took off 4 bases at V and 2 bases at J, with 6 bases between the two ends. In germline, CDR1 is SGDLS, CDR2 YYNGEE. CDR3 coding DNA: TGTGCCAGCAGCAGGACACAAGAGACCCAGTACTTC. Amino acid sequence: CASSRTQETQYF.

V is TRBV10-1 and J is TRBJ2-1, with unresolved D. V lost 5 bases and J 2 bases, leaving 10 bases between the germline ends. From germline, CDR1 is WNHNN and CDR2 SYGVQD (reference sequence). This CDR3 comprises 14 residues. The DNA of the CDR3 is TGCGCCAGCAGTCGCAGATACCCCTACAATGAGCAGTTCTTC. Translation: CASSRRYPYNEQFF.

This sequence joins TRBV24-1 and TRBJ2-2; D remains unclear. This CDR3 contains 13 residues. The germline gives CDR1 KGHDR, CDR2 SFDVKD. V dropped 10 bases and J dropped 4 bases, with 12 bases sitting between them. The CDR3 DNA reads TGTGCCACGTCGCGGCCAACCACCGGGGAGCTGTTTTTT. Its protein is CATSRPTTGELFF.

The chain uses TRBV30 and TRBJ1-2; D remains ambiguous. CDR1 is GTSNPN, CDR2 SVGIG, per germline (reference sequence). The CDR3 consists of 12 residues. With 0 bases removed from V and 3 bases from J, the gap between germline ends came to 5 bases. CDR3 DNA: TGTGCCTGGAGTGTATCCGACTATGGCTACACCTTC. Protein: CAWSVSDYGYTF.

The chain links TRBV10-3 to TRBJ2-3, with 12 nucleotides matching TRBD2. V was clipped by 0 bases and J by 2 bases; unmatched bases: 6. This CDR3 is 18 amino acids long. Germline CDR1 is ENHRY and CDR2 is SYGVKD. The CDR3 reads CAISESASGRVYTDTQYF. CDR3 DNA: TGTGCCATCAGTGAGTCAGCTAGCGGGAGGGTCTACACAGATACGCAGTATTTT.

V and J are TRBV6-5 and TRBJ2-2; 8 bases are shared with TRBD1. CDR1 is MNHEY, CDR2 SVGAGI, per germline. The CDR3 spans 14 residues. V was pared by 5 bases and J by 4 bases, with 3 bases of the junction left unmatched. CDR3 sequence reads: CASSTDRGTGELFF. The CDR3 DNA sequence: TGTGCCAGCAGTACTGACAGGGGCACCGGGGAGCTGTTTTTT.

The chain is built from TRBV2 and TRBJ1-3; no firm D call. Trimming removed 7 bases from V and 2 bases from J, with 15 bases in between. The CDR3 is 15 amino acids. Germline loops: CDR1 SNHLY, CDR2 FYNNEI. For the CDR3, the DNA is TGTGCCAGCATACGGTTGAGGGCGGCTGGAAACACCATATATTTT. Residues: CASIRLRAAGNTIYF.

This clone came up once. V usage is TRBV6-2 or TRBV6-3 and J usage is TRBJ2-3; possible D gene TRBD1, 5 bases. This CDR3 spans 10 amino acids. Germline lookup yields CDR1 MNHEY and CDR2 SVGEGT. V was pared by 0 bases and J by 13 bases, with 5 bases between. The CDR3 is CASSYSTEYF. The CDR3 DNA sequence: TGTGCCAGCAGTTACTCGACAGAGTATTTT.